The 23 T cell receptor beta chains presented below share a single source sample, sequenced in a study of identical twins. TCRdb itself ran the 5' RACE reads through MiXCR, one entry per CDR3 protein. The profile shows roughly 290,000 distinct CDR3 sequences, nearly 9.5% of them singletons. These data were likewise used in another study, on yellow fever vaccine responses in identical twins.

The sequenced sample was CD8+ T cells sorted from blood. These TCRs come from a woman under 30 in good health.

This clonotype was observed a handful of times. This chain uses TRBV7-6 with TRBJ2-1; either TRBD1 or TRBD2 may fit D (6 bases each). Trimming stripped 5 bases from V and 2 bases from J, with 19 bases between. This CDR3 comprises 17 residues. Germline lookup yields CDR1 SGHVS and CDR2 FNYEAQ. In DNA form, the CDR3 reads TGTGCCAGCAGCCCGGTGGATGAAAGGGGGGCCTACAATGAGCAGTTCTTC. The encoded protein is CASSPVDERGAYNEQFF.

The chain employs TRBV9 and TRBJ2-2; 12 bases match TRBD2. Germline-derived CDR1 and CDR2 are SGDLS and YYNGEE. The ends lost 4 bases at V and 6 bases at J; junction bases unmatched: 7. The CDR3 has 16 amino acids. The CDR3 spells CASSTPLAGGAGELFF. Written as DNA, the CDR3 is TGTGCCAGCAGCACACCGCTAGCGGGAGGGGCCGGGGAGCTGTTTTTT.

This clonotype was counted at least ten times. The chain has TRBV29-1 and TRBJ2-7; D is undetermined. The CDR3 has 12 amino acids. V dropped 1 base and J dropped 2 bases, with 6 bases sitting between them. Germline CDR1 reads SQVTM; CDR2 reads ANQGSEA. DNA for the CDR3: TGCAGCGTTGAAGTCAGTACCTACGAGCAGTACTTC. Residues: CSVEVSTYEQYF.

This clonotype came up many times. V gene TRBV3-1 combines with J gene TRBJ2-1; the D gene is possibly TRBD2 (7 bases). Trimming shortened V by 4 bases and J by 4 bases, and 17 bases separated the two germline ends. This CDR3 is built from 16 residues. The germline CDR1 and CDR2 sequences are LGHDT and YNNKEL (reference sequence). The CDR3 sequence: CASSPGGGETYNEQFF. The CDR3 DNA sequence: TGTGCCAGCAGCCCCGGAGGGGGGGAAACTTACAATGAGCAGTTCTTC.

This chain connects TRBV19 to TRBJ2-5, with D unclear. The V gene's germline CDR1 is LNHDA and CDR2 SQIVND (reference sequence). V was pared by 2 bases and J by 0 bases, with 13 bases between. CDR3 length: 16 amino acids. DNA for the CDR3: TGTGCCAGTAGTATATTCGGTATGCCGGACCAAGAGACCCAGTACTTC. As protein: CASSIFGMPDQETQYF.

This chain uses TRBV9 with TRBJ2-3; the match to TRBD2 covers 9 bases. Germline CDR1 is SGDLS and CDR2 is YYNGEE. CDR3 size: 16 residues. Losses at the gene ends were 0 bases for V and 3 bases for J; bases not matched to a gene: 5. Here the CDR3 DNA reads TGTGCCAGCAGCGTAGGTTCCAGCGGGAGGACAGATACGCAGTATTTT. Its translation: CASSVGSSGRTDTQYF. The full variable domain, rest sourced from reference TRBV9 and TRBJ2-3, is DSGVTQTPKHLITATGQRVTLRCSPRSGDLSVYWYQQSLDQGLQFLIQYYNGEERAKGNILERFSAQQFPDLHSELNLSSLELGDSALYFCASSVGSSGRTDTQYFGPGTRLTVL.

The chain recombines TRBV7-9 with TRBJ1-6; D is unresolved. Trimming pared 5 bases from V and 0 bases from J, leaving 8 bases between. The CDR3 covers 15 residues. Looked up from germline, CDR1 is SEHNR and CDR2 is FQNEAQ (reference sequence). The CDR3 here is CASSAQSSYNSPLHF. The CDR3 DNA follows: TGTGCCAGCAGCGCACAGAGCTCCTATAATTCACCCCTCCACTTT.

This clonotype was seen many times. This sequence joins TRBV7-9 and TRBJ2-4; D is undetermined. The V gene lost 2 bases and the J gene lost 0 bases, with 14 bases spanning the gap. Per the germline V gene, CDR1 is SEHNR and CDR2 is FQNEAQ (reference sequence). The CDR3 contains 17 residues. The CDR3 coding sequence is TGTGCCAGCAGCTTATTGGATCCGGATCTAGCCAAAAACATTCAGTACTTC. It specifies CASSLLDPDLAKNIQYF.

Ten or more counts support this clonotype. The chain combines TRBV28 with TRBJ2-3; 8 nucleotides agree with TRBD1. V shed 3 bases and J 2 bases; nucleotides not matched to a gene: 7. Germline V gene lookup returns CDR1 MDHEN and CDR2 SYDVKM. This CDR3 is built from 16 residues. CDR3: CASSLTGDLHTDTQYF. As DNA, the CDR3 is TGTGCCAGCAGTTTGACAGGGGACTTACACACAGATACGCAGTATTTT.

The chain couples TRBV7-9 to TRBJ2-5; 9 positions agree with TRBD1. V lost 3 bases and J lost 5; bases outside the gene matches: 10. The CDR3 extends over 16 amino acids. Germline CDR1 SEHNR, CDR2 FQNEAQ (reference sequence). CDR3 protein: CASSFPTGGHLETQYF. The CDR3 nucleotides read TGTGCCAGCAGCTTCCCGACAGGGGGTCACCTGGAGACCCAGTACTTC. Filled out from reference TRBV7-9 and TRBJ2-5, the complete variable domain reads DTGVSQNPRHKITKRGQNVTFRCDPISEHNRLYWYRQTLGQGPEFLTYFQNEAQLEKSRLLSDRFSAERPKGSFSTLEIQRTEQGDSAMYLCASSFPTGGHLETQYFGPGTRLLVL.

This clonotype showed up many times. The V call is TRBV5-6, the J call TRBJ2-1; no reliable D call. V was cut by 9 bases and J by 6 bases, with 13 bases left in between. The germline CDR1 and CDR2 sequences are SGHDT and YYEEEE. The CDR3 is 12 amino acids. CDR3 DNA sequence: TGTGCCACCGCAGCTAGTGGCAATGAGCAGTTCTTC. It encodes CATAASGNEQFF. The complete variable domain, with remaining parts taken from reference TRBV5-6 and TRBJ2-1, reads DAGVTQSPTHLIKTRGQQVTLRCSPKSGHDTVSWYQQALGQGPQFIFQYYEEEERQRGNFPDRFSGHQFPNYSSELNVNALLLGDSALYLCATAASGNEQFFGPGTRLTVL.

The table lists this clonotype with a few counts. This rearrangement joins TRBV5-1 to TRBJ2-4; tentatively, D is TRBD1 (6 bases). Germline CDR1 and CDR2: SGHRS and YFSETQ. V lost 0 bases, J lost 6 bases, and 10 bases lay in between. The CDR3 covers 14 residues. In nucleotides, the CDR3 is TGCGCCAGCAGCTTGGATTCAGGGGTAAACATTCAGTACTTC. Protein product: CASSLDSGVNIQYF. Together with reference TRBV5-1 and TRBJ2-4, the CDR3 gives the full variable domain: KAGVTQTPRYLIKTRGQQVTLSCSPISGHRSVSWYQQTPGQGLQFLFEYFSETQRNKGNFPGRFSGRQFSNSRSEMNVSTLELGDSALYLCASSLDSGVNIQYFGAGTRLSVL.

This clonotype was counted many times. This rearrangement joins TRBV18 to TRBJ2-7; 11 bases agree with TRBD2. CDR1 and CDR2 (germline): KGHSH, LQKENI. CDR3 size: 17 residues. Trimming removed 0 bases from V and 4 bases from J; junction bases left unmatched: 8. The CDR3, as DNA: TGTGCCAGCTCACCACCTCCCTGGCTAGCGGGGGGTTACGAGCAGTACTTC. Amino acid sequence: CASSPPPWLAGGYEQYF.

Ten or more counts support this clonotype. V usage is TRBV5-5 and J usage is TRBJ2-1, with D possibly matching TRBD2 (6 bases). Germline V gene lookup returns CDR1 SGHKS and CDR2 YYEKEE (reference sequence). The CDR3 consists of 17 residues. V lost 5 bases to trimming and J lost 7 bases, with 25 bases between them. The CDR3, as DNA: TGTGCCAGCAGGCCCTTAGCTGGGACTCCCCCGACGAATGAGCAGTTCTTC. This gives the protein CASRPLAGTPPTNEQFF.

Ten or more counts support this clonotype. The DNA for the CDR3 is TGTGCCACCCTAGTTTCGTCGGGACCCAATGAGCAGTTCTTC. Encoded protein: CATLVSSGPNEQFF. This sequence joins TRBV15 and TRBJ2-1, with D perhaps given as TRBD1 or TRBD2 (5 bases each). This CDR3 is 14 amino acids long. The germline V and J ends were trimmed by 8 bases and 6 bases, with 17 bases remaining between them. Germline lookup yields CDR1 LNHNV and CDR2 YYDKDF (reference sequence).

The V gene is TRBV4-2, the J gene TRBJ2-2; D not resolved. Germline CDR1 LGHNA, CDR2 YNFKEQ. The CDR3 runs 13 residues. Between the trimmed V and J ends, which lost 0 bases and 7 bases, there was a span of 6 bases. The CDR3 nucleotides are TGTGCCAGCAGCCAAGATCGTATCGGGGAGCTGTTTTTT. Amino acid sequence: CASSQDRIGELFF.

This clonotype was found a few times. The chain carries TRBV4-1 and TRBJ2-7; D is unclear. CDR3 length: 12 amino acids. Trimming left V 2 bases short and J 7 bases short, with 9 bases between. Germline assignment: CDR1 MGHRA and CDR2 YSYEKL. CDR3 in DNA: TGCGCCAGCAGCCAACCAAGCCCTGAGCAGTACTTC. This encodes CASSQPSPEQYF.

This clonotype was seen repeatedly, ten times or more. The rearrangement links TRBV5-1 to TRBJ2-7, with D perhaps matching TRBD1 (6 bases). The V end lost 5 bases, the J end lost 6 bases, and 15 bases lay between the germline ends. Looked up from germline, CDR1 is SGHRS and CDR2 is YFSETQ. This CDR3 is 13 amino acids long. The CDR3 loop reads CASRDTGLVEQYF. CDR3 nucleotides: TGCGCCAGCAGAGACACAGGGTTGGTCGAGCAGTACTTC. Variable domain in full (rest from reference TRBV5-1 and TRBJ2-7): KAGVTQTPRYLIKTRGQQVTLSCSPISGHRSVSWYQQTPGQGLQFLFEYFSETQRNKGNFPGRFSGRQFSNSRSEMNVSTLELGDSALYLCASRDTGLVEQYFGPGTRLTVT.

This clonotype was picked up many times. This sequence joins TRBV7-9 and TRBJ2-7; 8 bases are shared with TRBD1. The junction had 7 bases not matched to a gene; V was cut back by 1 base and J by 2 bases. This CDR3 has 16 residues. CDR1 and CDR2 from the germline V gene are SEHNR and FQNEAQ (reference sequence). The CDR3 region has the DNA TGTGCCAGCAGCTTAGTAAGAGGGACAGGCCCCTACGAGCAGTACTTC. This encodes CASSLVRGTGPYEQYF.

The chain links TRBV6-2 or TRBV6-3 to TRBJ2-1; D gene unclear. Germline values: CDR1 MNHEY, CDR2 SVGEGT. The CDR3 loop spans 14 amino acids. With 8 bases removed from V and 2 bases from J, the gap between germline ends came to 13 bases. For the CDR3, the DNA is TGTGCCAGCCACGACGACCATACCTACAATGAGCAGTTCTTC. It is translated as CASHDDHTYNEQFF.

This clonotype was found many times. The chain carries TRBV27 and TRBJ2-7; TRBD2 matches 11 bases. J gave up 3 bases and V 4 bases, and 5 bases lay outside the gene matches. Germline CDR1 is MNHEY and CDR2 is SMNVEV (reference sequence). This CDR3 is 15 amino acids long. The CDR3 nucleotides are TGTGCCAGCAGTTCTCCTAGCGGGGGGTACTACGAGCAGTACTTC. This encodes CASSSPSGGYYEQYF.

This chain links TRBV20-1 with TRBJ1-6; 7 positions match TRBD1. This CDR3 has 15 residues. CDR1 DFQATT and CDR2 SNEGSKA come from the germline V gene (reference sequence). The trim removed 1 base at V and 6 bases at J, leaving 6 bases unmatched. The CDR3 DNA sequence: TGCAGTGCTAGAGGAACAGGGGTCGTTAATTCACCCCTCCACTTT. It specifies CSARGTGVVNSPLHF.

The chain uses TRBV2 and TRBJ2-7; unclear D gene. The CDR3 contains 14 residues. Germline V lookup: CDR1 SNHLY, CDR2 FYNNEI. V was trimmed by 1 base and J by 7 bases, leaving 14 bases between them. CDR3 DNA: TGTGCCAGCAGTGAAGGGCAGGCTGTGTTAGAGCAGTACTTC. It encodes CASSEGQAVLEQYF. Full variable domain (remainder filled in from reference TRBV2 and TRBJ2-7): EPEVTQTPSHQVTQMGQEVILRCVPISNHLYFYWYRQILGQKVEFLVSFYNNEISEKSEIFDDQFSVERPDGSNFTLKIRSTKLEDSAMYFCASSEGQAVLEQYFGPGTRLTVT.